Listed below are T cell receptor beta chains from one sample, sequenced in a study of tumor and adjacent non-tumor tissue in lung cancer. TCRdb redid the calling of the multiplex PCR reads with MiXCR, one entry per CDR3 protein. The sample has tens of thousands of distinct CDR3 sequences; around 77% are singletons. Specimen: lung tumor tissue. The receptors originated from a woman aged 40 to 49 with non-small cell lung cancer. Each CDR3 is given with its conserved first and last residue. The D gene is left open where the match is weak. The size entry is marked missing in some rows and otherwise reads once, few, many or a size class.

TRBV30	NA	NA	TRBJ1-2	CTWTVGLNYDYTF	TGTACCTGGACTGTAGGGCTTAACTATGACTACACCTTC
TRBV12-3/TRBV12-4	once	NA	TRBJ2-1	CVSSLKGGLAGSSYNEQFF	TGTGTCAGCAGTCTTAAAGGGGGTCTAGCAGGGAGCTCCTACAATGAGCAGTTCTTC
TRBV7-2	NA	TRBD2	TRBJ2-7	CASSSGGGAYEQYF	TGTGCCAGCAGCTCCGGCGGGGGGGCCTACGAGCAGTACTTC
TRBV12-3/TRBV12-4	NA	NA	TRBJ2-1	CASSPLGSSRYNEQFF	TGTGCCAGCAGTCCCCTCGGGTCAAGCCGCTACAATGAGCAGTTCTTC
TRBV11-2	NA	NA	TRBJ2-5	CASCLDLVSGGTQYF	TGTGCCAGCTGCTTGGACCTAGTGAGTGGGGGGACCCAGTACTTC
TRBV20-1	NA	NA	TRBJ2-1	CSASTLAGGLSEQFF	TGCAGTGCTAGTACGTTGGCGGGTGGACTTAGTGAGCAGTTCTTC
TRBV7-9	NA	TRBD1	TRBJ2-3	CASSPRGPGIDTQYF	TGTGCCAGCAGCCCCAGGGGGCCGGGCATAGATACGCAGTATTTT
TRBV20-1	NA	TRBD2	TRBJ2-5	CSTRDGGLQETQYF	TGCAGTACTAGGGACGGGGGGTTACAAGAGACCCAGTATTTC
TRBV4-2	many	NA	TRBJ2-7	CASSQELASYEQYF	TGTGCCAGCAGCCAAGAGCTAGCGTCCTACGAGCAGTACTTC
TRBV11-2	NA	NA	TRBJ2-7	CAISLASNSFEQYF	TGTGCCATCAGCTTAGCCTCAAACTCCTTCGAGCAGTACTTC
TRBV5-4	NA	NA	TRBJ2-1	CTSNPRALVGGGEQFF	TGTACCAGCAACCCCCGCGCTTTAGTTGGGGGAGGTGAGCAGTTCTTC
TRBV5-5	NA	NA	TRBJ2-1	CASSFEQRYNEQFF	TGTGCCAGCAGCTTCGAACAGCGTTACAATGAGCAGTTCTTC
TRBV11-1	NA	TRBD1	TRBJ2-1	CASNSRGRWDEQFF	TGTGCTAGCAACTCCAGGGGGCGCTGGGATGAGCAGTTCTTC
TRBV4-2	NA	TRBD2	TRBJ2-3	CAGSRDRTSGILNTDMQYF	TGTGCCGGCAGCCGAGATAGGACTAGCGGGATCCTTAACACAGATATGCAGTATTTT
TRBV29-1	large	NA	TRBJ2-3	CSPSFGADTQYF	TGCAGCCCAAGCTTCGGGGCAGATACGCAGTATTTT
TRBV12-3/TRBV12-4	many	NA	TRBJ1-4	CASSPGRGIDEKLFF	TGTGCCAGCAGCCCCGGGCGGGGTATCGATGAAAAACTGTTTTTT
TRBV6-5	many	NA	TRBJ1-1	CASSHRQISAEAFF	TGTGCCAGCAGTCACCGGCAGATTTCGGCTGAAGCTTTCTTT
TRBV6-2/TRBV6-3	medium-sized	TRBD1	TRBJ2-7	CASSYPETGSYEQYF	TGTGCCAGCAGTTATCCTGAGACAGGGTCCTACGAGCAGTACTTC
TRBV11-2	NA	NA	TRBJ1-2	CASRAGLGSYTF	TGTGCCAGCAGGGCGGGTCTTGGGAGCTACACCTTC
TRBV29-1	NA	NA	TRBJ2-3	CSAWDFNTDMQYF	TGCAGCGCATGGGACTTTAACACAGATATGCAGTATTTT
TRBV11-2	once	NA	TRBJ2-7	CTSVGLGVEEYF	TGTACCAGCGTTGGCCTCGGGGTAGAGGAGTACTTC
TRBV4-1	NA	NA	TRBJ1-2	CASRQDQWRNYGYTF	TGCGCCAGCCGCCAAGACCAGTGGAGAAACTATGGCTACACCTTC
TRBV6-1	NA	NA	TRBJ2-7	CASKVTTEQYF	TGTGCCAGCAAAGTCACCACCGAGCAGTACTTC
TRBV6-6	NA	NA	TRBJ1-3	CTSAEGNTIYF	TGCACCAGCGCTGAGGGAAACACCATATATTTT
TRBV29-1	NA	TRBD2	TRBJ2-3	CGIGGSGLAVVRDTQYF	TGTGGCATTGGGGGCTCAGGACTAGCGGTAGTTAGAGATACGCAGTATTTT
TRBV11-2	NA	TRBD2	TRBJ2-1	CASSKRTSASSYNEQLF	TGTGCCAGCAGCAAAAGGACTAGCGCTAGCTCCTACAATGAGCAGTTATTC
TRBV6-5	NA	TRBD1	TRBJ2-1	CDSSYWQGADEQFF	TGTGACAGCAGTTACTGGCAGGGGGCCGATGAGCAGTTCTTC
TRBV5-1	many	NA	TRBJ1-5	CASSLVGAPNQPQHF	TGCGCCAGCAGCTTGGTAGGGGCCCCTAATCAGCCCCAGCATTTT
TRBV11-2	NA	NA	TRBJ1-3	CANSRASWNTIYF	TGTGCCAACAGCAGAGCGTCCTGGAACACCATATATTTT
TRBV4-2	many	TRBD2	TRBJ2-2	CASSQRLADPGELFF	TGTGCCAGCAGCCAACGACTAGCGGACCCCGGGGAGCTGTTTTTT
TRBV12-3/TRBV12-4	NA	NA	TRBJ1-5	CASSFLGPNLPQHF	TGTGCCAGCAGTTTCCTAGGCCCCAATCTGCCCCAACATTTT
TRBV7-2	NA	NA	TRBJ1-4	CASSKTEKLFF	TGTGCCAGCAGCAAGACGGAAAAACTGTTTTTT
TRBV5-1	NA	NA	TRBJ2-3	CASSFEPYTATQYF	TGCGCCAGCAGCTTTGAGCCATACACAGCTACGCAGTATTTT
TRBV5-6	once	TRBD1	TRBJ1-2	CVSSHGQGLRSTF	TGTGTCAGCAGCCATGGACAGGGTTTAAGATCCACCTTC
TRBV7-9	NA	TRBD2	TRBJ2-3	CACGLAGLAGADTQYF	TGTGCCTGCGGCTTAGCTGGGCTAGCGGGAGCAGATACGCAGTATTTT
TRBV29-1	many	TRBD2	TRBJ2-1	CSVEPETSGYNEQFF	TGCAGCGTTGAGCCCGAAACTAGCGGCTACAATGAGCAGTTCTTC
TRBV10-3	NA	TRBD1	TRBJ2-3	CAIGGDRGGTDTQYF	TGTGCCATTGGGGGGGACAGGGGTGGCACAGATACGCAGTATTTT
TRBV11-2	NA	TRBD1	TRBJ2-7	CTSSSGTGVQYEQYF	TGCACCAGCAGTTCCGGGACAGGGGTTCAATACGAGCAGTACTTC
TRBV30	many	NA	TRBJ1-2	CAWSQGSYGYTF	TGTGCCTGGAGTCAGGGGAGCTATGGCTACACCTTC
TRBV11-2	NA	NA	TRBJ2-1	CASRTGTDNEQFF	TGTGCCTCCCGAACGGGGACCGACAATGAACAGTTCTTC
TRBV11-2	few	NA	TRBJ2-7	CASSFSGFVDEPYF	TGTGCCAGCAGCTTTAGTGGGTTCGTCGACGAGCCGTACTTC
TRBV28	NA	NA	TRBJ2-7	CASDSFYEQYF	TGTGCCAGTGACAGCTTCTACGAGCAGTACTTC